These 22 T cell receptor beta chains came from one sample sequenced in a study of beta chain features in type 1 diabetes. The isolated RNA, all of it, was reverse transcribed, so expressed TCRB transcripts were what got sequenced. Only in-frame clones appear in the TCRdb table, and some are missing; sequencing was by immunoSEQ multiplex PCR. The sample has roughly 150,000 clones, 8.5% to 14% seen once; the top ten hold roughly 2%. Sequencing was carried out using central memory CD4+ T cells from blood. These receptors came from a young man in good health.

The chain has TRBV27 and TRBJ1-2; TRBD1 is a possible D gene (5 bases). The CDR3 spans 13 residues. Germline V gene data show CDR1 as MNHEY and CDR2 as SMNVEV (reference sequence). Trimming shortened V by 4 bases and J by 2 bases, and 8 bases separated the two germline ends. The CDR3 protein is CASSSTVNYGYTF. The CDR3 region has the DNA TGTGCCAGCAGTTCGACAGTGAACTATGGCTACACCTTC.

This clone has just a few counts. This rearrangement joins TRBV7-3 to TRBJ2-3; 8 nucleotides match TRBD2. Germline V CDR1 and CDR2: SGHTA, FQGTGA. The trim removed 2 bases at V and 7 bases at J, leaving 8 bases unmatched. The CDR3 contains 15 residues. CDR3 residues: CASSLQAGGPNTQYF. CDR3 DNA: TGTGCCAGCAGCTTACAGGCGGGGGGCCCGAATACGCAGTATTTT.

Only a few counts were recorded for this clone. This sequence joins TRBV7-6 and TRBJ2-1, with 7 bases lining up with TRBD2. From germline, CDR1 is SGHVS and CDR2 FNYEAQ. This CDR3 comprises 14 residues. V shed 3 bases and J 7 bases; nucleotides not matched to a gene: 6. Written as DNA, the CDR3 is TGTGCCAGCAGCTTGGGTGGGAGGGCAAATGAGCAGTTCTTC. This encodes CASSLGGRANEQFF.

This clone has ten or more counts. Written as DNA, the CDR3 is TGTGCCAGCAGCCAAGTGTCTAGCGGGGCTTCACGGGATACGCAGTATTTT. It specifies CASSQVSSGASRDTQYF. V gene TRBV4-2 combines with J gene TRBJ2-3, with 9 bases identical to TRBD2. CDR1 and CDR2 from the germline V gene are LGHNA and YNFKEQ. With 1 base clipped from V and 6 bases from J, the junction kept 11 bases outside the gene matches. CDR3 length: 17 amino acids.

This clone showed up just a few times. The V call is TRBV28, the J call TRBJ2-7; the D gene is possibly TRBD2 (6 bases). V dropped 8 bases and J dropped 2 bases, with 13 bases sitting between them. Germline V gene sequence: CDR1 MDHEN, CDR2 SYDVKM. The CDR3 is 13 amino acids. The CDR3 sequence is CASGPRRAYEQYF. The CDR3 coding sequence is TGTGCCAGCGGGCCCCGGAGGGCCTACGAGCAGTACTTC.

The rearrangement links TRBV30 to TRBJ1-5; D remains ambiguous. The length of the CDR3 is 13 residues. Germline V gene lookup returns CDR1 GTSNPN and CDR2 SVGIG (reference sequence). V shed 0 bases and J shed 7 bases, with 10 bases lying between them. The DNA of the CDR3 is TGTGCCTGGAGTGTGGCTCTGGAACAGCCCCAGCATTTT. Amino acids: CAWSVALEQPQHF.

This clone was observed a few times. V gene TRBV19 combines with J gene TRBJ2-3; D is perhaps TRBD1 or TRBD2 (6 bases each). This CDR3 is built from 14 residues. V lost 0 bases and J 9 bases, leaving 13 bases between the germline ends. Germline CDR1 reads LNHDA; CDR2 reads SQIVND (reference sequence). The CDR3 spells CASSIDFRGRTQYF. Here the CDR3 DNA reads TGTGCCAGTAGTATAGATTTCCGGGGGCGGACGCAGTATTTT.

The rearrangement uses TRBV29-1 and TRBJ2-4; no firm D call. In germline, CDR1 is SQVTM, CDR2 ANQGSEA. The CDR3 is 11 amino acids. V shed 3 bases and J shed 6 bases, with 6 bases lying between them. This chain's CDR3 is CSVDHRNIQYF. CDR3 coding DNA: TGCAGCGTTGATCACAGAAACATTCAGTACTTC.

This clone has a handful of counts. The sample carries other DNA sequences with the same CDR3. The V and J genes are TRBV9 and TRBJ2-3, with D hard to call. V gave up 0 bases and J gave up 3 bases, with 2 bases separating them. The germline V gene has CDR1 SGDLS and CDR2 YYNGEE. CDR3 length equals 12 residues. The CDR3 sequence is CASSVGTDTQYF. DNA for the CDR3: TGTGCCAGCAGCGTAGGTACAGATACGCAGTATTTT.

This chain connects TRBV5-8 to TRBJ2-7; TRBD1 might be the D (7 bases). The CDR3 has 15 amino acids. Trimming took 2 bases from V and 4 from J, leaving 16 bases between them. Germline CDR1 and CDR2: SGHTS and YDEGEE. The CDR3 DNA reads as TGTGCCAGCAGCTTCCGACAGGGAGGAGATTACGAGCAGTACTTC. Translating it yields CASSFRQGGDYEQYF.

This clone has just a few counts. This sequence joins TRBV5-1 and TRBJ2-5; D gene ambiguous. The CDR3 is 13 residues long. V was cut by 5 bases and J by 5 bases, with 13 bases left in between. CDR1 is SGHRS and CDR2 is YFSETQ in the germline V gene. CDR3 nucleotides: TGCGCCAGCAGTCTGGTCCTGGAGGAGACCCAGTACTTC. This gives the protein CASSLVLEETQYF.

The chain is built from TRBV5-1 and TRBJ2-7; TRBD1 matches 8 bases. V trimming: 0 bases; J trimming: 7 bases; junction bases outside the gene matches: 0. Germline CDR1 SGHRS, CDR2 YFSETQ. CDR3 size: 12 residues. This chain's CDR3 is CASSLDRGEQYF. The CDR3 nucleotides are TGCGCCAGCAGCTTGGACAGGGGGGAGCAGTACTTC.

The chain links TRBV7-2 to TRBJ2-3; D not resolved. V lost 1 base to trimming and J lost 4 bases, with 6 bases between them. CDR3 length: 13 amino acids. Germline values: CDR1 SGHTA, CDR2 FQGNSA. The CDR3 coding sequence is TGTGCCAGCAGCTTAGGTCTACCAGATACGCAGTATTTT. This sequence encodes CASSLGLPDTQYF.

The sample holds a few counts of this clone. The chain recombines TRBV10-3 with TRBJ2-1; D is possibly TRBD1 (5 bases). Germline lookup yields CDR1 ENHRY and CDR2 SYGVKD. The V end lost 2 bases, the J end lost 9 bases, and 17 bases lay between the germline ends. The CDR3 sequence is 15 residues long. DNA for the CDR3: TGTGCCATCAGTGAGCGGTGGGAAAGTCAGGGTGAGCAGTTCTTC. Its protein is CAISERWESQGEQFF.

This chain joins TRBV2 and TRBJ1-1; D is undetermined. Germline CDR1 reads SNHLY; CDR2 reads FYNNEI. The CDR3 contains 13 residues. The germline V and J ends were trimmed by 7 bases and 2 bases, with 11 bases remaining between them. CDR3 bases: TGTGCCAGCATATGGACCTTAAACACTGAAGCTTTCTTT. Its translation is CASIWTLNTEAFF.

The rearrangement joins TRBV6-1 to TRBJ2-3, with D hard to call. Germline CDR1 reads MNHNS; CDR2 reads SASEGT. The CDR3 sequence is 15 residues long. The V end was cut by 7 bases, the J end by 0 bases, with 14 bases between. CDR3 coding DNA: TGTGCCAGCATTTCGACTCTATTAAGCACAGATACGCAGTATTTT. Translation: CASISTLLSTDTQYF.

The V and J genes are TRBV7-3 and TRBJ1-2; TRBD1 matches 9 bases. From germline, CDR1 is SGHTA and CDR2 FQGTGA. The CDR3 length is 13 residues. The V gene end was trimmed by 5 bases and the J gene end by 8 bases; junction bases not matched to a gene: 6. CDR3 amino acids: CASSRDREGGYTF. The CDR3 nucleotides read TGTGCCAGCAGCCGGGACAGGGAAGGAGGCTACACCTTC.

About this clone itself: At one of its ends the junction is not consistent with the germline gene, which may arise from a read error. The chain recombines TRBV10-3 with TRBJ2-1, with D hard to call. This CDR3 region has 15 residues. Germline V gene data show CDR1 as ENHRY and CDR2 as SYGVKD. The CDR3 nucleotides read TGTGCCAGCAGTTCCGGTGCCGAGCGCTACAATGAGCAGTTCTTC. Protein: CASSSGAERYNEQFF.

This clone has just a few counts. The chain is built from TRBV29-1 and TRBJ2-5; D is unclear. This CDR3 is 13 amino acids long. Germline V CDR1 and CDR2: SQVTM, ANQGSEA. V shed 2 bases and J shed 7 bases, with 14 bases lying between them. The CDR3 protein is CSVEWVGSSTQYF. Here the CDR3 DNA reads TGCAGCGTTGAATGGGTAGGATCCTCGACCCAGTACTTC.

This clone has only a few counts. The J gene is TRBJ1-1, the V gene TRBV9, with a tentative D call TRBD1 (5 bases). This CDR3 comprises 14 residues. Trimming left V 0 bases short and J 3 bases short, with 9 bases between. The germline gives CDR1 SGDLS, CDR2 YYNGEE. The CDR3 sequence is CASSVVGRDTEAFF. DNA for the CDR3: TGTGCCAGCAGCGTAGTGGGGCGGGACACTGAAGCTTTCTTT.

This clone was recorded a few times. The CDR3 reads CASRGGVINQPQHF. CDR3 nucleotide sequence: TGTGCCAGCAGGGGAGGGGTTATCAATCAGCCCCAGCATTTT. V gene TRBV28 combines with J gene TRBJ1-5; a weak D match, TRBD1 (5 bases). Deletions cut 6 bases from V and 3 bases from J, with 12 bases between. Per the germline V gene, CDR1 is MDHEN and CDR2 is SYDVKM. This CDR3 contains 14 residues. The whole variable domain, filled in from reference TRBV28 and TRBJ1-5, reads DVKVTQSSRYLVKRTGEKVFLECVQDMDHENMFWYRQDPGLGLRLIYFSYDVKMKEKGDIPEGYSVSREKKERFSLILESASTNQTSMYLCASRGGVINQPQHFGDGTRLSIL.

A few counts support this clone. The V gene is TRBV28, the J gene TRBJ2-5; 9 bases align to TRBD1. This CDR3 is built from 18 residues. The V gene's germline CDR1 is MDHEN and CDR2 SYDVKM. The V segment lost 4 bases and the J segment 5 bases; nucleotides outside the gene matches: 17. CDR3 in amino acids: CASSSPVPGQGLEETQYF. CDR3 DNA sequence: TGTGCCAGCAGTTCACCGGTCCCGGGACAGGGCCTCGAGGAGACCCAGTACTTC.